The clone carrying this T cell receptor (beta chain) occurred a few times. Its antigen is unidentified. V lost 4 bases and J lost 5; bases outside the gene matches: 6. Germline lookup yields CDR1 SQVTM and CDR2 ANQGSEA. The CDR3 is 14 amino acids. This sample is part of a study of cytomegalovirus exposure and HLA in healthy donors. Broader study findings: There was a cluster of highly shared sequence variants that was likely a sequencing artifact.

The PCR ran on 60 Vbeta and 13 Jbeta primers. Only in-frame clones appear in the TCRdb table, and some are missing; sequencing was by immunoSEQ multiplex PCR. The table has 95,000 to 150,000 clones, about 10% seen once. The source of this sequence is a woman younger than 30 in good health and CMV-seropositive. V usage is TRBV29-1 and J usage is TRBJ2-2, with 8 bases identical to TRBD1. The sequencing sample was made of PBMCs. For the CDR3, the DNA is TGCAGCGTTGCTCTCGACAGGGGTACCGGGGAGCTGTTTTTT. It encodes CSVALDRGTGELFF.